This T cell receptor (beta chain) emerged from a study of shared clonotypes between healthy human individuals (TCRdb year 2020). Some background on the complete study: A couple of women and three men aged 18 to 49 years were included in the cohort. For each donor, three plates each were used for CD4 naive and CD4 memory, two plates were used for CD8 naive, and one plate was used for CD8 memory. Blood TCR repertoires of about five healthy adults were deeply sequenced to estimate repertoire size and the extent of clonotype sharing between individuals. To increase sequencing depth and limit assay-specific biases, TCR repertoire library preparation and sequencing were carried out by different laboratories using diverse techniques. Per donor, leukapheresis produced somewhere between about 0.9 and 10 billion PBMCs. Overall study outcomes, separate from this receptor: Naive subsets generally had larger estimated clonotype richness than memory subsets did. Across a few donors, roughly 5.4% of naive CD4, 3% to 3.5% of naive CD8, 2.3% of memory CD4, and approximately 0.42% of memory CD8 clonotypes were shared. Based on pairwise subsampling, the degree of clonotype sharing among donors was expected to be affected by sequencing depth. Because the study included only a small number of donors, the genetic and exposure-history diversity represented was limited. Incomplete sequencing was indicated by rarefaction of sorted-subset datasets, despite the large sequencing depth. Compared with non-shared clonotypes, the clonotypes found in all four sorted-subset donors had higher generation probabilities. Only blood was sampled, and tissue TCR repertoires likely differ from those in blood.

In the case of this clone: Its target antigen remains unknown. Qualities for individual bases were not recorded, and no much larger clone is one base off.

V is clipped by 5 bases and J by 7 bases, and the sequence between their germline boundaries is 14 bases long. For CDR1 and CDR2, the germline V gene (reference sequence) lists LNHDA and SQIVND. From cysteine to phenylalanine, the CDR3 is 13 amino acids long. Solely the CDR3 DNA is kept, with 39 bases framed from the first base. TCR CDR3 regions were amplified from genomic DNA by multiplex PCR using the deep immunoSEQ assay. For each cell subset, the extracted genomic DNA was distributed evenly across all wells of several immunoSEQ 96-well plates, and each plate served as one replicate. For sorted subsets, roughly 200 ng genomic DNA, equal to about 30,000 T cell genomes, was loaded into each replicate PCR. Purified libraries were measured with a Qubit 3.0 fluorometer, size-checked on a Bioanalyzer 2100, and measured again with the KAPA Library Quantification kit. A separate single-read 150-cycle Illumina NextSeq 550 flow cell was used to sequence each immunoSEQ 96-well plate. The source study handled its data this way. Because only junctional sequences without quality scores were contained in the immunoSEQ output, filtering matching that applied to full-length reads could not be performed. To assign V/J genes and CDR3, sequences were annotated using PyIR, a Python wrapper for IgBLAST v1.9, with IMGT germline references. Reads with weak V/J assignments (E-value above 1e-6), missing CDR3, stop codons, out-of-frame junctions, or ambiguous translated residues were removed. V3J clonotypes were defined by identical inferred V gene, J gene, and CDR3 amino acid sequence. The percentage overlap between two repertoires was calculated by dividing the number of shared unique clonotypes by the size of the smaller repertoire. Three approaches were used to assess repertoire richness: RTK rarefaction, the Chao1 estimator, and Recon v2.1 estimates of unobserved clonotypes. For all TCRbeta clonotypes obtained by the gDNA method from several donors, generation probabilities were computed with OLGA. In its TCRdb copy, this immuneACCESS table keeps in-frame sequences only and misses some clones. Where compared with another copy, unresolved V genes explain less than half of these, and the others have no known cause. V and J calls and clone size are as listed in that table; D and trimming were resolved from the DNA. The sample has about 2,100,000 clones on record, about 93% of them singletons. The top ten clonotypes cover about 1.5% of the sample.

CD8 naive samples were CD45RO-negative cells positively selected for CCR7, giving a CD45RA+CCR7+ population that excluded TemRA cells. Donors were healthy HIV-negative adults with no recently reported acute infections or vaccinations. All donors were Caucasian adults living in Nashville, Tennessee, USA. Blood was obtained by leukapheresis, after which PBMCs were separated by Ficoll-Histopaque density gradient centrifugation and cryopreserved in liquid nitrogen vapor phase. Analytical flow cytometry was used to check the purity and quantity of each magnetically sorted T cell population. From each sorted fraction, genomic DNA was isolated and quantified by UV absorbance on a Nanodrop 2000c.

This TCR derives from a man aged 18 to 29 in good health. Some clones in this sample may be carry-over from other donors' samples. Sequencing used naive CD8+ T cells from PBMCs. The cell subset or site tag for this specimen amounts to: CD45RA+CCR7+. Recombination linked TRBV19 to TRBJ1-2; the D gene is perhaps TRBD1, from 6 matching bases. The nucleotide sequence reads TGTGCCAGTAGTCCAGGGGTAAATGGTGGCTACACCTTC. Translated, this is CASSPGVNGGYTF. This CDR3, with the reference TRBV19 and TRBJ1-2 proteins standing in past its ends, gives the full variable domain DGGITQSPKYLFRKEGQNVTLSCEQNLNHDAMYWYRQDPGQGLRLIYYSQIVNDFQKGDIAEGYSVSREKKESFPLTVTSAQKNPTAFYLCASSPGVNGGYTFGSGTRLTVV.